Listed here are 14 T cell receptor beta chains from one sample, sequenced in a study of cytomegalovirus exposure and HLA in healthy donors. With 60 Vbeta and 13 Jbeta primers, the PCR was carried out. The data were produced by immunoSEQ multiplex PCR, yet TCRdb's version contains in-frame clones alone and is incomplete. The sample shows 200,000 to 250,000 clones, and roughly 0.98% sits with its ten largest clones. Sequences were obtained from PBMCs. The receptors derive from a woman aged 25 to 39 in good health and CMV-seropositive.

The CDR3 loop reads CASSTTGINQPQHF. Written as DNA, the CDR3 is TGTGCCAGCAGTACTACAGGGATCAATCAGCCCCAGCATTTT. J is TRBJ1-5 and V is TRBV28, with a weak D call TRBD1 (6 bases). Germline loops: CDR1 MDHEN, CDR2 SYDVKM. The ends were cut back, 5 bases at V and 3 bases at J, with 11 bases in the middle. This CDR3 region has 14 residues.

CDR3 nucleotides: TGTGCCAGCAGTGAACGAGGGATCGTGGGAAACACCATATATTTT. Its translation: CASSERGIVGNTIYF. The V call is TRBV6-1, the J call TRBJ1-3; D not resolved. The CDR3 consists of 15 residues. The V end lost 2 bases, the J end lost 4 bases, and 12 bases lay between the germline ends. CDR1 MNHNS and CDR2 SASEGT come from the germline V gene.

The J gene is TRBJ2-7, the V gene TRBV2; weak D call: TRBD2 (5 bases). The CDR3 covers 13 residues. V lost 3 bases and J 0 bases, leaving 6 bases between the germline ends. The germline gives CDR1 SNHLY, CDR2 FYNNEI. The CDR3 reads CASSDGVSYEQYF. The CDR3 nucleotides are TGTGCCAGCAGTGACGGGGTCTCCTACGAGCAGTACTTC.

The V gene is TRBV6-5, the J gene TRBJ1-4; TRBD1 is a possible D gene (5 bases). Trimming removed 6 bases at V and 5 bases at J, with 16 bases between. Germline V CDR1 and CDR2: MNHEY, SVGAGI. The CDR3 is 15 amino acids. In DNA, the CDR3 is TGTGCCAGCAGCTTCTCCCCGGGGGGAAATGAAAAACTGTTTTTT. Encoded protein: CASSFSPGGNEKLFF.

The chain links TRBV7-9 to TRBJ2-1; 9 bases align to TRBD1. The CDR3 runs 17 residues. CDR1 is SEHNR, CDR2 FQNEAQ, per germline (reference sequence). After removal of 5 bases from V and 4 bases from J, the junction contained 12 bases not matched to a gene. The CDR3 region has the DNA TGTGCCAGCAGCCGCCTGTCCGGGACAGGGTTTTACAATGAGCAGTTCTTC. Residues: CASSRLSGTGFYNEQFF.

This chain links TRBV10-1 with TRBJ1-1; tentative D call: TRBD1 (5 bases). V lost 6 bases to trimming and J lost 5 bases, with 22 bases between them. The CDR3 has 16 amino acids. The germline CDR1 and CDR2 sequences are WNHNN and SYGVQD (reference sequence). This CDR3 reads CASSPEGRGFGTEAFF. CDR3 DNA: TGCGCCAGCAGCCCGGAGGGTCGGGGGTTCGGGACTGAAGCTTTCTTT.

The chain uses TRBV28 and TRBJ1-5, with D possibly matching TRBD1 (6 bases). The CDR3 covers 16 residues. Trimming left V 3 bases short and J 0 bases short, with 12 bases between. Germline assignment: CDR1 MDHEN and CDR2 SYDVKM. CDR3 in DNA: TGTGCCAGCAGTTTTTTCACAGGGATTAGCAATCAGCCCCAGCATTTT. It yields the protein CASSFFTGISNQPQHF. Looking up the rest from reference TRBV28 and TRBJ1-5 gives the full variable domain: DVKVTQSSRYLVKRTGEKVFLECVQDMDHENMFWYRQDPGLGLRLIYFSYDVKMKEKGDIPEGYSVSREKKERFSLILESASTNQTSMYLCASSFFTGISNQPQHFGDGTRLSIL.

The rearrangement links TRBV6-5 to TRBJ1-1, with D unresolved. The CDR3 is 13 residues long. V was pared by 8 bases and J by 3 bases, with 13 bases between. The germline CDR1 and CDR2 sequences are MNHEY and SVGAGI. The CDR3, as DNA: TGTGCCAGCGGGAGGCAAAGGGACACTGAAGCTTTCTTT. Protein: CASGRQRDTEAFF.

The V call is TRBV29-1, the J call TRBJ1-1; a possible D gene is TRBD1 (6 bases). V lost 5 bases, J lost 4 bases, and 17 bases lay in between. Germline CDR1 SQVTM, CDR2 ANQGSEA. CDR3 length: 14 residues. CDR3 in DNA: TGCAGCGTTCAGGGGTCAACGGGTTCCACTGAAGCTTTCTTT. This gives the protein CSVQGSTGSTEAFF.

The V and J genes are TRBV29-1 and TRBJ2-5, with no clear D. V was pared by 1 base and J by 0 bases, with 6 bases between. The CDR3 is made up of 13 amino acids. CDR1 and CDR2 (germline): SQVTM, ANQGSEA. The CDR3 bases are TGCAGCGTTGAAGTGTCATACCAAGAGACCCAGTACTTC. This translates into CSVEVSYQETQYF.

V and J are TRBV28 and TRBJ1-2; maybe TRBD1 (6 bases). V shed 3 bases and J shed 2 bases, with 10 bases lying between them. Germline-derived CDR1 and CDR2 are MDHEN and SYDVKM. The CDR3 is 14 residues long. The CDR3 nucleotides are TGTGCCAGCAGTTTTGGACAGACCAACTATGGCTACACCTTC. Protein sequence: CASSFGQTNYGYTF.

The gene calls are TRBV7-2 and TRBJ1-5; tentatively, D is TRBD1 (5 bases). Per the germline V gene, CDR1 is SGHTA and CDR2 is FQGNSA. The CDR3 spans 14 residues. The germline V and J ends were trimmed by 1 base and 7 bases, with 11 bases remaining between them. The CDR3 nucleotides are TGTGCCAGCAGCTTAGGCCCCAAGGGGCAGCCCCAGCATTTT. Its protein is CASSLGPKGQPQHF.

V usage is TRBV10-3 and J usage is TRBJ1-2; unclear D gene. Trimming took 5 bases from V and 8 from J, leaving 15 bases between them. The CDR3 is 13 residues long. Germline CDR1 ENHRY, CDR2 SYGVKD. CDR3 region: CAISSRGTEGYTF. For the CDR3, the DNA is TGTGCCATCAGTAGCCGGGGTACGGAGGGCTACACCTTC.

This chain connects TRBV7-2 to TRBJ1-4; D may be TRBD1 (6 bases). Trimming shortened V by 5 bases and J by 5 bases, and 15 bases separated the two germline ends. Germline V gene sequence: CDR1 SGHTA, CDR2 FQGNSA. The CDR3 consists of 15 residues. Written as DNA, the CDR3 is TGTGCCAGCAGCCCGAGCCCGGACAGCAATGAAAAACTGTTTTTT. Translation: CASSPSPDSNEKLFF.